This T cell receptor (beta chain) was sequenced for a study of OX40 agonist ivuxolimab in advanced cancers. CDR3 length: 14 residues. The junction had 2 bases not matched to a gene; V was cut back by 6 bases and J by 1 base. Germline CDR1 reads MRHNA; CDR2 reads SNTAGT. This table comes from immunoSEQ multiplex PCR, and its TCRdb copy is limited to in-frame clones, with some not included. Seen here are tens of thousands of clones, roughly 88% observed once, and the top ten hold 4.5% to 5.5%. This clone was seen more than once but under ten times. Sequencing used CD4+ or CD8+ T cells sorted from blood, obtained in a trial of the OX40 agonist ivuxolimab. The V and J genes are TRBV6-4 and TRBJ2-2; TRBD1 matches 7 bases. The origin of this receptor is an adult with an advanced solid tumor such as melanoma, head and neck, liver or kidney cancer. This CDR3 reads CASSRQGNTGELFF. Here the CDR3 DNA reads TGTGCCAGCAGCAGACAGGGGAACACCGGGGAGCTGTTTTTT.